Below are 9 T cell receptor beta chains sequenced from a single sample in a study of T cell responses to AZD1222 COVID-19 vaccine (dated by TCRdb to about 2021). The time point label here, explained by the study, means: baseline before first vaccination. The library was built by means of the immunoSEQ multiplex PCR assay. TCRdb obtained this table from immuneACCESS and retained in-frame rearrangements with V and J assigned. These tables miss some clones; where compared with another copy, unresolved V genes account for less than half of the shortfall, and the remainder is unexplained. The sample includes some 130,000 clones, with about 87% observed a single time. 1.5% to 2% of the sample comes from the top ten. The source material was peripheral blood, sampled on day 0 of AZD1222 vaccination. The receptors here all came from an adult in good health.

The chain combines TRBV27 with TRBJ2-7; no firm D call. The CDR3 is 13 amino acids. CDR1 MNHEY and CDR2 SMNVEV come from the germline V gene (reference sequence). The V and J ends lost 4 bases and 0 bases respectively, with 7 bases between them. CDR3 sequence reads: CASSSSSSYEQYF. The CDR3 coding sequence is TGTGCCAGCAGTTCCTCGAGCTCCTACGAGCAGTACTTC.

The rearrangement uses TRBV7-2 and TRBJ1-2; the D gene is possibly TRBD1 (5 bases). In germline, CDR1 is SGHTA, CDR2 FQGNSA. The CDR3 length is 15 residues. Trimming removed 1 base at V and 4 bases at J, with 13 bases between. CDR3 sequence reads: CASSLEGGQGYGYTF. CDR3 DNA sequence: TGTGCCAGCAGCTTAGAAGGAGGGCAGGGCTATGGCTACACCTTC.

V is TRBV6-1 and J is TRBJ1-5; D is possibly TRBD1 (5 bases). The germline CDR1 and CDR2 sequences are MNHNS and SASEGT. This CDR3 comprises 16 residues. Trimming removed 0 bases at V and 7 bases at J, with 16 bases between. The CDR3 loop is CASSEAPRQGDQPQHF. The CDR3 DNA follows: TGTGCCAGCAGTGAAGCCCCGCGGCAGGGAGACCAGCCCCAGCATTTT.

V usage is TRBV19 and J usage is TRBJ2-3; maybe TRBD1 (5 bases). The CDR3 extends over 15 amino acids. The germline V gene encodes CDR1 LNHDA and CDR2 SQIVND (reference sequence). Trimming left V 4 bases short and J 0 bases short, with 11 bases between. The CDR3: CASSTRQISTDTQYF. CDR3 in DNA: TGTGCCAGTAGTACAAGACAGATTAGCACAGATACGCAGTATTTT. Complete variable domain (other parts from reference TRBV19 and TRBJ2-3): DGGITQSPKYLFRKEGQNVTLSCEQNLNHDAMYWYRQDPGQGLRLIYYSQIVNDFQKGDIAEGYSVSREKKESFPLTVTSAQKNPTAFYLCASSTRQISTDTQYFGPGTRLTVL.

The chain couples TRBV7-2 to TRBJ1-2; D uncertain. The V and J ends lost 3 bases and 4 bases respectively, with 15 bases between them. This CDR3 region has 15 residues. Germline-derived CDR1 and CDR2 are SGHTA and FQGNSA. For the CDR3, the DNA is TGTGCCAGCAGCTTTGGTCTCACAGCTCCCTATGGCTACACCTTC. Its translation is CASSFGLTAPYGYTF.

The V and J genes are TRBV5-1 and TRBJ1-2; the D gene is possibly TRBD1 (5 bases). Trimming pared 5 bases from V and 4 bases from J, leaving 9 bases between. The CDR3 has 12 amino acids. Germline CDR1 reads SGHRS; CDR2 reads YFSETQ. The CDR3 nucleotides read TGCGCCAGCAGGCCCGACAGCTATGGCTACACCTTC. This translates into CASRPDSYGYTF.

This clone showed up just once. The chain links TRBV4-1 to TRBJ1-4; D is undetermined. Germline V gene data show CDR1 as MGHRA and CDR2 as YSYEKL. The CDR3 is 14 amino acids. V shed 0 bases and J shed 4 bases, with 6 bases lying between them. CDR3 sequence (DNA): TGCGCCAGCAGCCAAGAGGATGGTAATGAAAAACTGTTTTTT. The encoded protein is CASSQEDGNEKLFF.

This rearrangement joins TRBV9 to TRBJ2-7, with 7 bases fitting TRBD1. With 4 bases clipped from V and 3 bases from J, the junction kept 7 bases outside the gene matches. The CDR3 sequence is 14 residues long. Per the germline V gene, CDR1 is SGDLS and CDR2 is YYNGEE. CDR3 amino acids: CASSLGQIYYEQYF. The DNA for the CDR3 is TGTGCCAGCAGCTTGGGACAGATTTACTACGAGCAGTACTTC.

The chain recombines TRBV7-9 with TRBJ2-7; TRBD2 agrees at 15 bases. The CDR3 spans 16 residues. V gave up 4 bases and J gave up 5 bases; unmatched junction bases: 6. Germline values: CDR1 SEHNR, CDR2 FQNEAQ (reference sequence). For the CDR3, the DNA is TGTGCCAGCAGCTCACCGGGACTAGCGGGAGGCGACGAGCAGTACTTC. Its translation: CASSSPGLAGGDEQYF. Full variable domain (missing parts from reference TRBV7-9 and TRBJ2-7): DTGVSQNPRHKITKRGQNVTFRCDPISEHNRLYWYRQTLGQGPEFLTYFQNEAQLEKSRLLSDRFSAERPKGSFSTLEIQRTEQGDSAMYLCASSSPGLAGGDEQYFGPGTRLTVT.